This T cell receptor (beta chain) was documented in a study of a mutant IDH1 vaccine in newly diagnosed glioma. The wider study: Vaccines were first given 4-6 weeks after radiotherapy alone, or with temozolomide cycles.

This table comes from immunoSEQ multiplex PCR, and its TCRdb copy is limited to in-frame clones, with some not included. The table has just over 80,000 clones, over 75% seen once. A word on this clone: Its antigen is unknown.

Time point denoted: week 23, last vaccination. What each vaccine dose contained was 300 ug of mutant IDH1 20-mer peptide, accompanied by topical imiquimod. The germline gives CDR1 MNHEY, CDR2 SMNVEV (reference sequence). V lost 2 bases and J 3 bases, leaving 12 bases between the germline ends. The CDR3 has 15 amino acids. The TCR sequence derives from a man aged 25 to 40 with glioma. Some clones in this sample may be carry-over from other donors' samples. The rearrangement uses TRBV27 and TRBJ2-3; D is unresolved. The starting material was PBMCs, obtained from a glioma patient whose treatment included an IDH1 peptide vaccine. This CDR3 reads CASSLVGYGTDTQYF. DNA for the CDR3: TGTGCCAGCAGTTTAGTAGGGTACGGTACAGATACGCAGTATTTT.